This entry concerns a single T cell receptor (beta chain). What it binds is not known. The PCR had 60 Vbeta and 13 Jbeta primers. Using immunoSEQ multiplex PCR, the repertoire was profiled, and TCRdb retains in-frame clones only, with some absent. The sample carries some 120,000 clones, under 80% recorded once. The sample belongs to a study of cytomegalovirus exposure and HLA in healthy donors. Findings and limits, study-wide: Both high specificity and high sensitivity reportedly marked the classifier's diagnosis of cytomegalovirus status. Researchers counted approximately 160 TCR beta chains as cytomegalovirus-associated.

Healthy bone marrow donors formed the donor group. The length of the CDR3 is 11 residues. Germline V gives CDR1 DFQATT, CDR2 SNEGSKA (reference sequence). Trimming cost V 6 bases and J 10 bases, with 12 bases left between them. The sequenced material came from PBMCs. The genes are TRBV20-1 and TRBJ1-4; D not resolved. This receptor was obtained from a woman aged 60-70 years in good health and CMV-seropositive. Here the CDR3 reads CSAPEAGKLFF. The CDR3 coding sequence is TGCAGTGCCCCCGAGGCCGGAAAACTGTTTTTT.